This TCR beta chain was found in a study of blood T cell repertoires in COVID-19. CDR3 length: 14 residues. Losses at the gene ends were 2 bases for V and 6 bases for J; bases not matched to a gene: 3. The germline V gene has CDR1 WSHSY and CDR2 SAAADI. Profiled with immunoSEQ multiplex PCR; TCRdb holds only in-frame clones, not every one. Of a few hundred thousand clones in the sample, 85% are singletons; the top ten hold about 7%. This clone came up a few times. The chain links TRBV10-2 to TRBJ1-5; 8 bases line up with TRBD1. The sequence was collected from a human donor in a cohort sampled during active COVID-19. Sequencing used peripheral blood. The chain's CDR3 is CASSERQGFQPQHF. The CDR3 DNA reads TGCGCCAGCAGTGAGAGACAGGGGTTTCAGCCCCAGCATTTT.